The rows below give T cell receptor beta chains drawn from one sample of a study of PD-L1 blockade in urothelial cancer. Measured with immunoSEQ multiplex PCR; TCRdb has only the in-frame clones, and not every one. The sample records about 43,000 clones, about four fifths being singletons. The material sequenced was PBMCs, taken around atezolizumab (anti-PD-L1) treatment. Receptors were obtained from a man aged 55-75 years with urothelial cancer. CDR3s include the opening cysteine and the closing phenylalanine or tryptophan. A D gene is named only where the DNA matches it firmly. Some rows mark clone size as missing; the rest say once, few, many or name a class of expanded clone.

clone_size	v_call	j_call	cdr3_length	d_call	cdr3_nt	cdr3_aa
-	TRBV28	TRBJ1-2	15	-	TGTGCCAGCAGTTCCAAGGGGGGGCCCCACTATGGCTACACCTTC	CASSSKGGPHYGYTF
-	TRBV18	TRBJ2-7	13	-	TGTGCCAGCTCCTTACCGGGTTTTAGCGAGCAGTACTTC	CASSLPGFSEQYF
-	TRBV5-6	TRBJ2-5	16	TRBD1	TGTGCCAGCAGCGAGCCGGGACAGGGGGTTGGAGAGACCCAGTACTTC	CASSEPGQGVGETQYF
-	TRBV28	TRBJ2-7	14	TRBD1	TGTGCCAGTCGCCCCGGGACAGCCACCTACGAGCAGTACTTC	CASRPGTATYEQYF
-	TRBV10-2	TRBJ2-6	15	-	TGCGCCAGCAGTGACTCGGTCTCTGGGGCCAACGTCCTGACTTTC	CASSDSVSGANVLTF
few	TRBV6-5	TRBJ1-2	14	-	TGTGCCAGCTCTGTTACGGACAGCAGCTATGGCTACACCTTC	CASSVTDSSYGYTF
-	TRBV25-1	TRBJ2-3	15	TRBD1	TGTGCCAGCAGTGCCTGGGGACAGGGGATGAATACGCAGTATTTT	CASSAWGQGMNTQYF
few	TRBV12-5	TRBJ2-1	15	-	TGTGCTAGTGCCCGGGGGCGGGGGAATGGCAATGAGCAGTTCTTC	CASARGRGNGNEQFF
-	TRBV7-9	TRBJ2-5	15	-	TGTGCCAGCAGCTTCCGACAGGAGAACCAAGAGACCCAGTACTTC	CASSFRQENQETQYF
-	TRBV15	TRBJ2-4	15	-	TGTGCCACCAGTTTTGGAGGGACCGCCAAAAACATTCAGTACTTC	CATSFGGTAKNIQYF
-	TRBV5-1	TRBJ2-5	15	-	TGCGCCAGCAGCTTGGGACAGGCGATCCAAGAGACCCAGTACTTC	CASSLGQAIQETQYF
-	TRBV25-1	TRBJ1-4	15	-	TGTGCCAGCAGTGAACATGGACAGACTTACGAAAAACTGTTTTTT	CASSEHGQTYEKLFF
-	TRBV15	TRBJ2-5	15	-	TGTGCCACCAGCAGTTCCCCCCTAGCGTTCGGAGGAGGGGACTTC	CATSSSPLAFGGGDF
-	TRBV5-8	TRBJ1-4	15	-	TGTGCCAGCAGCTTAAACGCTCTTGGGCGTGAAAAACTGTTTTTT	CASSLNALGREKLFF
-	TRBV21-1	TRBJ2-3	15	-	TGTGCCAGCGGGCGGACTAGCGGGGCCACAGATACGCAGTATTTT	CASGRTSGATDTQYF
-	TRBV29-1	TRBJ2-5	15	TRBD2	TGCAGCGAGGTACAAATAGCGGGGGGGCAAGAGACCCAGTACTTC	CSEVQIAGGQETQYF
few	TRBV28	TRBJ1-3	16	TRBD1	TGTGCCAGCAGCTCCGGGACAGGGAGCTCTGGAAACACCATATATTTT	CASSSGTGSSGNTIYF
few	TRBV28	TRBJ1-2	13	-	TGTGCCAGCAGTTTCGGGGGGGGCTATGGCTACACCTTC	CASSFGGGYGYTF
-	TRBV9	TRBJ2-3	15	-	TGTGCCAGCAGCGTAGGGGATGGGGAGACAGATACGCAGTATTTT	CASSVGDGETDTQYF
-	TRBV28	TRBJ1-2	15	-	TGTGCCAGCAGCCGGGTAGGGAGGGGTAACTATGGCTACACCTTC	CASSRVGRGNYGYTF
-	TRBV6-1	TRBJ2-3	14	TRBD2	TGTGCCAGCAGAGCTGGACTAGCTGCAGATACGCAGTATTTT	CASRAGLAADTQYF
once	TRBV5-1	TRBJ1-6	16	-	TGCGCCAGCAGCCCTCGGGAGAGCTCCTATAATTCACCCCTCCACTTT	CASSPRESSYNSPLHF
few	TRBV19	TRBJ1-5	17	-	TGTGCCAGTAGTAACGGACTATCGGGGTCGGGGAATCAGCCCCAGCATTTT	CASSNGLSGSGNQPQHF
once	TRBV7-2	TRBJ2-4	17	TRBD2	TGTGCCAGCAGCTTAGTTTTTAGCGGGGCGGAAGGAAACATTCAGTACTTC	CASSLVFSGAEGNIQYF
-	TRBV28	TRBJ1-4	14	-	TGTGCCAGCAGTGCAGAGGGGACAAATGAAAAACTGTTTTTT	CASSAEGTNEKLFF
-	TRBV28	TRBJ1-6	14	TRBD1	TGTGCCAGCAGGACTGAGGGGGCATATTCACCCCTCCACTTT	CASRTEGAYSPLHF
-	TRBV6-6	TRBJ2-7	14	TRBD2	TGTGCCAGCTGTGGGACTACGGCATCCTACGAGCAGTACTTC	CASCGTTASYEQYF
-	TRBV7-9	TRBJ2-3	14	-	TGTGCCAGCAGCTCCCTCACTAGGACAGATACGCAGTATTTT	CASSSLTRTDTQYF
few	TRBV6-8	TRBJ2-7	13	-	TGTGTTAGCAGGTACGGGGAGGCATACGAGCAGTACTTC	CVSRYGEAYEQYF
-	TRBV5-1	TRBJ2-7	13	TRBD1	TGCGCCAGCAGCCGGGACAGCTTCTACGAGCAGTACTTC	CASSRDSFYEQYF
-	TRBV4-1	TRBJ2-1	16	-	TGCGCCAGCAGCCAACTTCCGCGATTCTCCTACAATGAGCAGTTCTTC	CASSQLPRFSYNEQFF
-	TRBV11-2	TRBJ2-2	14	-	TGTGCCAGCGGTCCGACAGGAAACACCGGGGAGCTGTTTTTT	CASGPTGNTGELFF
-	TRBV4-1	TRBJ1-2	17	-	TGCGCCAGCAGTCCCGATAGGAACTCCGGGAGGCCCTATGGCTACACCTTC	CASSPDRNSGRPYGYTF
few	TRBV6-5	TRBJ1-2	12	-	TGTGCCAGCAGTCCAGAAGGAGGAGGCTACACCTTC	CASSPEGGGYTF
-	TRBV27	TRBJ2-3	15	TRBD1	TGTGCCAGCAGTGACTTACTGCAGGGGGCTGATACGCAGTATTTT	CASSDLLQGADTQYF
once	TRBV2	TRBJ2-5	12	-	TGTGCCAGCAGTGAAATCGTGGAGACCCAGTACTTC	CASSEIVETQYF
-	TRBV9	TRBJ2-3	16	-	TGTGCCAGCAGCCTAAAGGTGGGGGGGCTCGCAGATACGCAGTATTTT	CASSLKVGGLADTQYF
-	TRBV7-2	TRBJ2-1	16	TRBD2	TGTGCCAGCAGCGGGTGGGGGGGGAGCTCCTACAATGAGCAGTTCTTC	CASSGWGGSSYNEQFF
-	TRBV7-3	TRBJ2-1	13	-	TGTGCCAGCAGCTTAAGACAGACGGATGAGCAGTTCTTC	CASSLRQTDEQFF
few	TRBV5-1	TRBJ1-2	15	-	TGCGCCAGCAGCTTGGGTCCGACAACTAACTATGGCTACACCTTC	CASSLGPTTNYGYTF
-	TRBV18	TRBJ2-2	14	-	TGTGCCAGCTCACCGGACAGTCGAACCGGGGAGCTGTTTTTT	CASSPDSRTGELFF